The 11 T cell receptor beta chains presented below share a single source sample, sequenced in a study of blood T cell repertoires in COVID-19. Repertoires were generated with immunoSEQ multiplex PCR, while TCRdb's copy carries only in-frame clones and drops some. The data show more than 35,000 clones, with roughly 80% seen just once and over 15% held by the top ten. The sample was peripheral blood. The receptors come from a man between 65 and 85 years old with acute or convalescent COVID-19.

The chain carries TRBV7-9 and TRBJ1-5, with 8 bases lining up with TRBD1. The junction had 3 bases not matched to a gene; V was cut back by 1 base and J by 4 bases. Germline V gene lookup returns CDR1 SEHNR and CDR2 FQNEAQ (reference sequence). The CDR3 is 15 amino acids. The CDR3 region is CASSLGTGRNQPQHF. The CDR3 region has the DNA TGTGCCAGCAGCTTAGGGACAGGGAGGAATCAGCCCCAGCATTTT. Full variable domain (rest looked up from reference TRBV7-9 and TRBJ1-5): DTGVSQNPRHKITKRGQNVTFRCDPISEHNRLYWYRQTLGQGPEFLTYFQNEAQLEKSRLLSDRFSAERPKGSFSTLEIQRTEQGDSAMYLCASSLGTGRNQPQHFGDGTRLSIL.

This clone has just a few counts. The chain has TRBV7-9 and TRBJ1-2; D might be TRBD1 (5 bases). The CDR3 is 15 amino acids. From germline, CDR1 is SEHNR and CDR2 FQNEAQ (reference sequence). V lost 1 base, J lost 6 bases, and 15 bases lay in between. CDR3 nucleotides: TGTGCCAGCAGCTTAGGGTATGGCAGGGAAGATGGCTACACCTTC. It codes for CASSLGYGREDGYTF.

There are a few counts of this clone. The V gene is TRBV30, the J gene TRBJ1-2, with 9 bases aligning to TRBD1. This CDR3 comprises 18 residues. V lost 3 bases, J lost 2 bases, and 16 bases stayed unmatched. Looked up from germline, CDR1 is GTSNPN and CDR2 is SVGIG (reference sequence). CDR3 bases: TGTGCCTGGAGCAGACTCCGGGACAGGGTGGTGGGGAACTATGGCTACACCTTC. Its translation: CAWSRLRDRVVGNYGYTF.

The CDR3 nucleotides read TGTGCCAGCAGCTTGCTCGGGACAGGGGTTAACGAGCAGTACTTC. Its translation: CASSLLGTGVNEQYF. The chain links TRBV5-6 to TRBJ2-7, with TRBD1 identical over 10 bases. V was clipped by 1 base and J by 5 bases; unmatched bases: 6. The CDR3 runs 15 residues. Looked up from germline, CDR1 is SGHDT and CDR2 is YYEEEE.

V is TRBV24-1 and J is TRBJ2-2, with 7 bases aligning to TRBD2. The CDR3 is 18 amino acids. Germline lookup yields CDR1 KGHDR and CDR2 SFDVKD. V shed 2 bases and J 6 bases; nucleotides not matched to a gene: 14. The CDR3 bases are TGTGCCACCAGTGATTCGTTAGGCGGCGGGAGAAATCCCGGGGAGCTGTTTTTT. It encodes CATSDSLGGGRNPGELFF.

The chain joins TRBV29-1 to TRBJ1-5; 9 bases are a match to TRBD1. CDR1 and CDR2 (germline): SQVTM, ANQGSEA. Germline trimming cut 5 bases from V and 7 bases from J; bases unmatched to any gene: 6. The CDR3 contains 13 residues. CDR3 sequence: CSVSRDREQPQHF. Here the CDR3 DNA reads TGCAGCGTTTCCCGGGACAGGGAACAGCCCCAGCATTTT.

The rearrangement joins TRBV7-9 to TRBJ1-5; no clear D. This CDR3 spans 16 amino acids. V lost 1 base, J lost 2 bases, and 12 bases lay in between. CDR1 is SEHNR and CDR2 is FQNEAQ in the germline V gene (reference sequence). The CDR3, as DNA: TGTGCCAGCAGCTTAGTTTACGGGTCACGCAATCAGCCCCAGCATTTT. Translated: CASSLVYGSRNQPQHF.

The genes are TRBV7-9 and TRBJ2-4; the D gene is possibly TRBD1 (6 bases). V lost 5 bases and J lost 0, with 17 bases in between. This CDR3 is 17 amino acids long. Germline V CDR1 and CDR2: SEHNR, FQNEAQ (reference sequence). DNA for the CDR3: TGTGCCAGCAGCCCCACCGGACAGCAACTAGCCAAAAACATTCAGTACTTC. It encodes CASSPTGQQLAKNIQYF.

The chain recombines TRBV10-1 with TRBJ1-1; 8 bases are a match to TRBD1. The CDR3 has 14 amino acids. Trimming at V came to 3 bases and at J to 1 base, leaving 1 base not matched to a gene. CDR1 and CDR2 (germline): WNHNN, SYGVQD (reference sequence). The CDR3 reads CASSEGTGNTEAFF. DNA of the CDR3: TGCGCCAGCAGTGAAGGGACAGGGAACACTGAAGCTTTCTTT.

This clone appeared a few times. V usage is TRBV20-1 and J usage is TRBJ1-1; a possible D gene is TRBD1 (6 bases). The germline gives CDR1 DFQATT, CDR2 SNEGSKA (reference sequence). The CDR3 contains 11 residues. Trimming shortened V by 8 bases and J by 4 bases, and 11 bases separated the two germline ends. CDR3 nucleotide sequence: TGCAGTCCCAAAGGGGGCACTGAAGCTTTCTTT. Protein: CSPKGGTEAFF.

The rearrangement joins TRBV29-1 to TRBJ1-1; no firm D call. The CDR3 is 12 residues long. The V end lost 5 bases, the J end lost 0 bases, and 7 bases lay between the germline ends. The germline V gene encodes CDR1 SQVTM and CDR2 ANQGSEA. The DNA of the CDR3 is TGCAGCGTTATATCTATGAACACTGAAGCTTTCTTT. Protein product: CSVISMNTEAFF.